Following are 28 T cell receptor beta chains from one sample sequenced in a study. MiXCR, applied by TCRdb to the reads, yields one record per CDR3 protein. The data contain 6,000 or so distinct CDR3 sequences, roughly 10% of them singletons. Sequenced: CD4+ T cells from synovial fluid. The receptors originated from a human donor with rheumatoid arthritis.

This clonotype rates as large. V and J are TRBV7-9 and TRBJ2-7; D call uncertain. Germline CDR1 and CDR2: SEHNR and FQNEAQ (reference sequence). The V end was cut by 1 base, the J end by 10 bases, with 11 bases between. This CDR3 region has 12 residues. CDR3: CASSLGVPPQYF. As DNA, the CDR3 is TGTGCCAGCAGCTTAGGGGTTCCGCCTCAGTACTTC.

V gene TRBV4-1 combines with J gene TRBJ1-6; D not resolved. V was cut by 4 bases and J by 7 bases, with 17 bases left in between. Germline CDR1 is MGHRA and CDR2 is YSYEKL. This CDR3 has 16 amino acids. The CDR3 here is CASSRMPVITNSPLHF. The CDR3 nucleotides read TGCGCCAGCAGCCGGATGCCGGTTATCACGAATTCACCCCTCCACTTT.

This clonotype has at least ten counts. The chain joins TRBV10-3 to TRBJ2-3; 13 positions agree with TRBD2. Losses at the gene ends were 4 bases for V and 5 bases for J; bases not matched to a gene: 3. CDR3 size: 15 residues. Germline V CDR1 and CDR2: ENHRY, SYGVKD. This CDR3 reads CAISGLAGGRDTQYF. CDR3 sequence (DNA): TGTGCCATCAGTGGACTAGCGGGAGGTAGAGATACGCAGTATTTT.

The chain joins TRBV10-3 to TRBJ2-2; no reliable D call. The CDR3 has 15 residues. Trimming stripped 2 bases from V and 3 bases from J, with 10 bases between. Germline V CDR1 and CDR2: ENHRY, SYGVKD. Here the CDR3 DNA reads TGTGCCATCAGTGAGAGTGTCCTGGACACCGGGGAGCTGTTTTTT. Its translation is CAISESVLDTGELFF.

By sample share, this clonotype is medium-sized. The chain combines TRBV12-3 or TRBV12-4 with TRBJ2-7; TRBD2 aligns across 9 bases. The CDR3 contains 15 residues. With V trimmed by 4 bases and J by 1 base, 5 bases remained unmatched. The CDR3 nucleotides read TGTGCCAGCAGTTCCCCAACTAGCGGGTCCTACGAGCAGTACTTC. It translates to CASSSPTSGSYEQYF.

At least ten counts were recorded for this clonotype. The genes are TRBV12-3 or TRBV12-4 and TRBJ2-1, with 10 bases lining up with TRBD1. The CDR3 extends over 14 amino acids. The J segment lost 7 bases and the V segment lost 7 bases, leaving 7 bases of the junction unmatched. This chain's CDR3 is CASTGTGERNEQFF. Here the CDR3 DNA reads TGTGCCAGCACCGGGACAGGGGAGCGAAATGAGCAGTTCTTC.

This clonotype is termed medium-sized. The gene calls are TRBV6-2 or TRBV6-3 and TRBJ2-7, with a weak D call TRBD2 (6 bases). Germline values: CDR1 MNHEY, CDR2 SVGEGT. CDR3 length equals 16 residues. Deletions cut 4 bases from V and 0 bases from J, with 16 bases between. This chain's CDR3 is CASSLDGGISSYEQYF. CDR3 sequence (DNA): TGTGCCAGCAGTTTGGATGGCGGGATCAGCTCCTACGAGCAGTACTTC.

Sample share makes this clonotype medium-sized. The J gene is TRBJ2-1, the V gene TRBV5-1, with a tentative D call TRBD2 (6 bases). Trimming shortened V by 0 bases and J by 4 bases, and 14 bases separated the two germline ends. Per germline, CDR1 SGHRS and CDR2 YFSETQ. CDR3 size: 16 residues. CDR3 nucleotide sequence: TGCGCCAGCAGCTTGGATCCGGGAGTGGTATACAATGAGCAGTTCTTC. Protein sequence: CASSLDPGVVYNEQFF.

This clonotype was recorded a few times. V is TRBV29-1 and J is TRBJ2-1; TRBD2 aligns across 8 bases. In germline, CDR1 is SQVTM, CDR2 ANQGSEA. This CDR3 spans 13 amino acids. Trimming at V came to 4 bases and at J to 4 bases, leaving 3 bases not matched to a gene. The chain's CDR3 is CSVVSGIYNEQFF. Written as DNA, the CDR3 is TGCAGCGTTGTTAGCGGGATTTACAATGAGCAGTTCTTC.

This clonotype qualifies as large. The V gene is TRBV10-3, the J gene TRBJ1-5; TRBD1 is a possible D gene (5 bases). CDR1 ENHRY and CDR2 SYGVKD come from the germline V gene. V was shortened by 5 bases and J by 3 bases, with 11 bases between the two germline ends. The CDR3 consists of 14 residues. The CDR3 is CAISSGTNNQPQHF. CDR3 DNA sequence: TGTGCCATCAGTTCCGGGACCAACAATCAGCCCCAGCATTTT.

This clonotype is medium-sized. This chain links TRBV19 with TRBJ2-7, with 8 nucleotides matching TRBD1. The V and J ends lost 6 bases and 3 bases, in that order; junction bases with no gene match: 13. CDR3 size: 16 residues. Germline CDR1 and CDR2: LNHDA and SQIVND (reference sequence). In DNA, the CDR3 is TGTGCCAGTAGCCAGGGACAGGTTATGTTGGGCTACGAGCAGTACTTC. Protein: CASSQGQVMLGYEQYF.

This clonotype is categorized as large. The chain links TRBV3-1 to TRBJ1-2; weak D call: TRBD1 (5 bases). The CDR3 spans 14 residues. V dropped 4 bases and J dropped 2 bases, with 11 bases sitting between them. From germline, CDR1 is LGHDT and CDR2 YNNKEL (reference sequence). The CDR3 loop is CASSRGETNYGYTF. The CDR3 DNA is TGTGCCAGCAGCCGAGGGGAAACCAACTATGGCTACACCTTC.

This clonotype is deemed medium-sized. CDR3 region: CASSLAGMTNEQFF. CDR3 nucleotides: TGTGCCAGCAGCTTAGCGGGCATGACCAATGAGCAGTTCTTC. The genes are TRBV7-2 and TRBJ2-1; D ambiguous. This CDR3 has 14 residues. Germline CDR1 and CDR2: SGHTA and FQGNSA. The V end lost 0 bases, the J end lost 6 bases, and 9 bases lay between the germline ends.

By frequency in the sample, this clonotype is medium-sized. This chain links TRBV7-9 with TRBJ2-1; D remains ambiguous. V was trimmed by 5 bases and J by 3 bases, leaving 8 bases between them. Germline CDR1 reads SEHNR; CDR2 reads FQNEAQ (reference sequence). This CDR3 contains 13 residues. The CDR3 protein is CASSAGLYNEQFF. Written as DNA, the CDR3 is TGTGCCAGCAGCGCCGGGCTCTACAATGAGCAGTTCTTC.

This clonotype came up a few times. The chain has TRBV30 and TRBJ2-3; 8 bases align to TRBD1. The germline gives CDR1 GTSNPN, CDR2 SVGIG (reference sequence). After removal of 4 bases from V and 7 bases from J, the junction contained 7 bases not matched to a gene. The CDR3 consists of 13 residues. As DNA, the CDR3 is TGTGCCTGGACAAGACGGGACAGGAATACGCAGTATTTT. Its translation is CAWTRRDRNTQYF. The whole variable domain, filled in from reference TRBV30 and TRBJ2-3, reads SQTIHQWPATLVQPVGSPLSLECTVEGTSNPNLYWYRQAAGRGLQLLFYSVGIGQISSEVPQNLSASRPQDRQFILSSKKLLLSDSGFYLCAWTRRDRNTQYFGPGTRLTVL.

A few counts support this clonotype. This chain's CDR3 is CASSFGTSGRVEQFF. The CDR3 DNA reads TGTGCCAGCAGCTTCGGGACTAGCGGGAGGGTGGAGCAGTTCTTC. The chain uses TRBV7-8 and TRBJ2-1, with TRBD2 identical over 16 bases. There are 15 residues in the CDR3. V was clipped by 3 bases and J by 10 bases; unmatched bases: 3. Looked up from germline, CDR1 is SGHVS and CDR2 is FQNEAQ.

At least ten counts were recorded for this clonotype. The rearrangement joins TRBV3-1 to TRBJ2-1; 10 positions match TRBD2. This CDR3 has 17 amino acids. V lost 4 bases and J lost 2; bases outside the gene matches: 8. The germline V gene encodes CDR1 LGHDT and CDR2 YNNKEL (reference sequence). Here the CDR3 reads CASSPGLAYLPYNEQFF. The CDR3 DNA is TGTGCCAGCAGCCCGGGACTAGCGTACCTTCCCTACAATGAGCAGTTCTTC.

This clonotype was seen many times. This rearrangement joins TRBV4-2 to TRBJ2-2; 9 bases line up with TRBD2. The J segment lost 3 bases and the V segment lost 2 bases, leaving 4 bases of the junction unmatched. The CDR3 totals 16 residues. The V gene's germline CDR1 is LGHNA and CDR2 YNFKEQ. The CDR3 protein is CASSQLAGHDTGELFF. In DNA form, the CDR3 reads TGTGCCAGCAGCCAACTAGCGGGACACGACACCGGGGAGCTGTTTTTT.

This clonotype was detected ten times or more. This chain's CDR3 is CASSQGLLGTGELFF. The CDR3 DNA follows: TGTGCCAGCAGCCAAGGACTTCTGGGCACCGGGGAGCTGTTTTTT. This chain joins TRBV3-1 and TRBJ2-2; D gene uncertain. The CDR3 contains 15 residues. Germline-derived CDR1 and CDR2 are LGHDT and YNNKEL (reference sequence). The V end was cut by 1 base, the J end by 4 bases, with 10 bases between.

This clonotype has ten or more counts. J is TRBJ1-5 and V is TRBV6-1; D perhaps matches TRBD1 (5 bases). The germline V and J ends were trimmed by 6 bases and 6 bases, with 12 bases remaining between them. The CDR3 has 13 residues. The germline gives CDR1 MNHNS, CDR2 SASEGT. CDR3 DNA: TGTGCCAGCAGGCTCGGGGGGTTTCAGCCCCAGCATTTT. Translated, it gives CASRLGGFQPQHF.

This clonotype was found many times. The V gene is TRBV18, the J gene TRBJ2-5; 10 bases map to TRBD2. CDR3 length: 17 residues. V shed 3 bases and J 2 bases; nucleotides not matched to a gene: 9. Germline V gene data show CDR1 as KGHSH and CDR2 as LQKENI. CDR3 sequence reads: CASSPLATLAGQETQYF. Here the CDR3 DNA reads TGTGCCAGCTCACCCCTAGCAACACTAGCGGGACAAGAGACCCAGTACTTC.

This clonotype was observed many times. The genes are TRBV10-3 and TRBJ2-2, with D tentatively TRBD1 or TRBD2 (11 bases each). Germline V gene data show CDR1 as ENHRY and CDR2 as SYGVKD. The CDR3 sequence is 19 residues long. V gave up 4 bases and J gave up 4 bases, with 25 bases separating them. CDR3 DNA sequence: TGTGCCATCAGTGGGGGGACAGGGGGAACTAGCGGGAGCACCGGGGAGCTGTTTTTT. Translation gives CAISGGTGGTSGSTGELFF.

Within the sample, this clonotype is medium-sized (0.01 to 0.1%). This chain links TRBV7-3 with TRBJ2-3, with a weak D call TRBD2 (5 bases). The CDR3 covers 16 residues. The germline V and J ends were trimmed by 1 base and 5 bases, with 16 bases remaining between them. Germline CDR1 is SGHTA and CDR2 is FQGTGA. The CDR3 here is CASSLNPPRAGDTQYF. The CDR3, as DNA: TGTGCCAGCAGCTTAAACCCCCCGCGCGCGGGAGATACGCAGTATTTT.

This clonotype was seen only a few times. J is TRBJ2-2 and V is TRBV10-3, with D tentatively TRBD1 (6 bases). This CDR3 is 16 amino acids long. Between the trimmed V and J ends, which lost 9 bases and 1 base, there was a span of 18 bases. The germline CDR1 and CDR2 sequences are ENHRY and SYGVKD. The CDR3 DNA follows: TGTGCCATGAGGACAGACTTAAAGATGAACACCGGGGAGCTGTTTTTT. Translating it yields CAMRTDLKMNTGELFF.

Sample share makes this clonotype medium-sized. V is TRBV11-2 and J is TRBJ1-4, with 7 nucleotides matching TRBD1. The germline V gene has CDR1 SGHAT and CDR2 FQNNGV. The CDR3 consists of 17 residues. Trimming cost V 5 bases and J 3 bases; bases outside gene matches: 12. The CDR3 loop is CASSPKDRARSNEKLFF. DNA of the CDR3: TGTGCCAGCAGCCCCAAAGACAGGGCGAGGTCTAATGAAAAACTGTTTTTT.

This clonotype has a count of ten or more. The chain recombines TRBV7-9 with TRBJ2-3; 7 bases line up with TRBD1. The CDR3 spans 12 residues. Germline CDR1 SEHNR, CDR2 FQNEAQ (reference sequence). J lost 10 bases, V lost 4 bases, and 5 bases had no gene match. This CDR3 reads CASSWGTEAQYF. The CDR3 DNA reads TGTGCCAGCAGCTGGGGGACAGAAGCGCAGTATTTT.

This clonotype was counted at least ten times. V gene TRBV18 combines with J gene TRBJ2-5, with TRBD2 as a possible D gene (6 bases). Germline CDR1 KGHSH, CDR2 LQKENI. There are 14 residues in the CDR3. V was cut by 3 bases and J by 5 bases, with 13 bases left in between. The CDR3 DNA follows: TGTGCCAGCTCACCCGGGGCCGCGGGGGAGACCCAGTACTTC. Translating it yields CASSPGAAGETQYF.

The chain uses TRBV10-3 and TRBJ2-2, with 7 bases identical to TRBD2. The germline V gene encodes CDR1 ENHRY and CDR2 SYGVKD. With 10 bases clipped from V and 1 base from J, the junction kept 12 bases outside the gene matches. The CDR3 is made up of 16 amino acids. The CDR3 DNA follows: TGTGCCACTAGCGGCGCCCCCTTAGGGAACACCGGGGAGCTGTTTTTT. Protein product: CATSGAPLGNTGELFF.